The rows below give T cell receptor beta chains drawn from one sample of a study of cytomegalovirus exposure and HLA in healthy donors. The table came from immunoSEQ multiplex PCR; TCRdb's copy has only in-frame clones and leaves some out. The sample includes about 120,000 clones, over 6.5% of them seen just once. Sequenced: PBMCs. These receptors were obtained from a woman aged 40 to 55 in good health and CMV-seropositive. CDR3s include the opening cysteine and the closing phenylalanine or tryptophan. D genes are given only for firm matches. Size values are once, few and many counts, or a class for expanded clones, and some rows have none.

TRBV28,.,TRBJ2-7,.,TGTGCCAGCAGTTTACCCCTGAGGGAGCAGTACTTC,CASSLPLREQYF
TRBV11-1,.,TRBJ2-2,.,TGTGCCAGCAGCGTCCAGGGACTCTCTGTTTTCACCGGGGAGCTGTTTTTT,CASSVQGLSVFTGELFF
TRBV10-3,.,TRBJ2-7,TRBD1,TGTGCCATCAGTGAGTCGACAGGGGTGAGATACGAGCAGTACTTC,CAISESTGVRYEQYF
TRBV11-2,few,TRBJ1-3,.,TGTGCCAGCAGCCCCTCAAGCGAGGGAGACACCATATATTTT,CASSPSSEGDTIYF
TRBV5-1,.,TRBJ2-2,.,TGCGCCAGCAGCGTAGGACAGCCCAGTTTTAACACCGGGGAGCTGTTTTTT,CASSVGQPSFNTGELFF
TRBV7-9,few,TRBJ1-6,.,TGTGCCAGCAGCTCCCAACCTTGGGACTTCAATTCACCCCTCCACTTT,CASSSQPWDFNSPLHF
TRBV27,.,TRBJ1-5,.,TGTGCCGCGGGCCCAGGGGCCAGCAATCAGCCCCAGCATTTT,CAAGPGASNQPQHF
TRBV9,few,TRBJ1-2,TRBD1,TGTGCCAGCAGCGTCCCAGGGGGCCCCTATGGCTACACCTTC,CASSVPGGPYGYTF
TRBV2,few,TRBJ2-2,TRBD2,TGTGCCAGCTCGGGGAGGGACACCGGGGAGCTGTTTTTT,CASSGRDTGELFF
TRBV14,few,TRBJ2-5,TRBD1,TGTGCCAGCAGCCAATCAGACAGGGAAGAGACCCAGTACTTC,CASSQSDREETQYF
TRBV5-1,.,TRBJ2-1,TRBD2,TGCGCCAGCAGCTTAACCGGGACTAGCGACAATGAGCAGTTCTTC,CASSLTGTSDNEQFF
TRBV18,few,TRBJ1-4,.,TGTGCCAGCTCACAAGACAGGATCGGGAATGAAAAACTGTTTTTT,CASSQDRIGNEKLFF
TRBV5-4,.,TRBJ1-1,.,TGTGCCAGCAGCTTTAACCGTCGAGCGATTGCTTTCTTT,CASSFNRRAIAFF
TRBV2,few,TRBJ1-1,TRBD1,TGTGCCAGCATCCTGGGACAGGGAGACACTGAAGCTTTCTTT,CASILGQGDTEAFF
TRBV6-1,few,TRBJ2-1,TRBD1,TGTGCCAGCAGCGTGGACAGGGGGCTGTACAATGAGCAGTTCTTC,CASSVDRGLYNEQFF
TRBV27,few,TRBJ1-2,.,TGTGCCAGCAGTCCACGGAGTAACTATGGCTACACCTTC,CASSPRSNYGYTF
TRBV6-5,.,TRBJ2-1,.,TGTGCCAGCAGGGGTGGGGGGGCCAATGAGCAGTTCTTC,CASRGGGANEQFF
TRBV7-8,.,TRBJ2-1,TRBD2,TGTGCCAGCAGCTTACCAACTAGCGGGGGGCGATTCAATGAGCAGTTCTTC,CASSLPTSGGRFNEQFF
TRBV27,few,TRBJ2-1,.,TGTGCCAGCACCGTCGGTGGTGAGCAGTTCTTC,CASTVGGEQFF
TRBV5-6,few,TRBJ1-1,.,TGTGCCAGCAGCTTGGAACTCTGGTCAATGAACACTGAAGCTTTCTTT,CASSLELWSMNTEAFF
TRBV6-1,few,TRBJ1-6,TRBD1,TGTGCCAGCGGACAGGGATCCTCCTATAATTCACCCCTCCACTTT,CASGQGSSYNSPLHF
TRBV6-6,.,TRBJ1-1,.,TGTGCCAGCACCCCGGGGGGTTCCCCTGAAGCTTTCTTT,CASTPGGSPEAFF
TRBV27,.,TRBJ1-2,TRBD1,TGTGCCAGCAGCCCCGGCAGGGGGCAGGGCTATGGCTACACCTTC,CASSPGRGQGYGYTF
TRBV4-1,.,TRBJ2-4,TRBD1,TGCGCCAGCAGCCAAAGGGGGCCATTAGCCAAAAACATTCAGTACTTC,CASSQRGPLAKNIQYF
TRBV5-4,.,TRBJ1-1,.,TGTGCCAGCAACCACAACAGGGAACTAGGCACTGAAGCTTTCTTT,CASNHNRELGTEAFF
TRBV27,.,TRBJ2-7,.,TGTGCCAGCACCGGTCGGGGTTTCTCCTACGAGCAGTACTTC,CASTGRGFSYEQYF
TRBV30,.,TRBJ1-1,TRBD1,TGTGCCTGGAGTTGGGACAGGGAGACTGAAGCTTTCTTT,CAWSWDRETEAFF
TRBV5-4,few,TRBJ2-2,.,TGTGCCAGCAGCTTTTACGGCGGGGAGCTGTTTTTT,CASSFYGGELFF
TRBV5-4,.,TRBJ1-4,TRBD1,TGTGCCAGCAGCACCGGACAGGGAGGAGAAAAACTGTTTTTT,CASSTGQGGEKLFF
TRBV5-1,.,TRBJ2-5,TRBD2,TGCGCCAGCAGCTTGGGGCCGGGAGGCCACGAGACCCAGTACTTC,CASSLGPGGHETQYF
TRBV28,medium-sized,TRBJ1-1,TRBD1,TGTGCCAGCAGTTCAGGACAGGGAGGAAACACTGAAGCTTTCTTT,CASSSGQGGNTEAFF
TRBV6-5,.,TRBJ1-4,.,TGTGCCAGCAGTTACTCCCGTGGGGGGGGTGGTGAAAAACTGTTTTTT,CASSYSRGGGGEKLFF
TRBV19,.,TRBJ1-1,.,TGTGCCAGTAGCGAACATGGGGAGGGCAGCACTGAAGCTTTCTTT,CASSEHGEGSTEAFF
TRBV13,.,TRBJ2-1,TRBD2,TGTGCCAGCAGCCTTGGACTAGCGGGGGCACGTTTCAATGAGCAGTTCTTC,CASSLGLAGARFNEQFF
TRBV27,few,TRBJ2-1,TRBD1,TGTGCCAGCAGTTTAGGGACAGGTGTTTACAATGAGCAGTTCTTC,CASSLGTGVYNEQFF
TRBV5-1,.,TRBJ2-7,TRBD1,TGCGCCAGCAGCTTGGCAGGGGGCCTGGACTACGAGCAGTACTTC,CASSLAGGLDYEQYF
TRBV7-2,few,TRBJ1-5,TRBD1,TGTGCCAGCAGCTCAGACAGGGCTCAGCCCCAGCATTTT,CASSSDRAQPQHF
TRBV9,few,TRBJ1-1,.,TGTGCCAGCAGCTCGCCAGGTCTGAACACTGAAGCTTTCTTT,CASSSPGLNTEAFF
TRBV19,once,TRBJ2-3,TRBD1,TGTGCCAGTACAATGGGACAGGGAGGTAATACGCAGTATTTT,CASTMGQGGNTQYF
TRBV7-9,few,TRBJ1-1,.,TGTGCCAGCAGCTCCGGGACACAGAACACTGAAGCTTTCTTT,CASSSGTQNTEAFF
TRBV2,.,TRBJ2-1,TRBD1,TGTGCCAGCAGTGTGGACAGGGGGTACAATGAGCAGTTCTTC,CASSVDRGYNEQFF
TRBV28,.,TRBJ2-1,TRBD1,TGTGCCAGCAGTTTAATGGGACAGGTTAATGAGCAGTTCTTC,CASSLMGQVNEQFF
TRBV7-9,few,TRBJ2-7,TRBD2,TGTGCCAGCAGCTTCTTTGGGGAGCGGGGGGGAAGAGAGCAGTACTTC,CASSFFGERGGREQYF
TRBV10-3,few,TRBJ1-1,.,TGTGCCATCAGTGACCCCGACAGATACAACACTGAAGCTTTCTTT,CAISDPDRYNTEAFF
TRBV6-1,few,TRBJ2-7,.,TGTGCCAGCTGTCCGGAAGGGGGTCCATGTGAGCAGTACTTC,CASCPEGGPCEQYF
TRBV5-5,few,TRBJ1-5,.,TGTGCCAGCAGGCGGGACTTTAGCAATCAGCCCCAGCATTTT,CASRRDFSNQPQHF
TRBV6-5,few,TRBJ2-7,TRBD1,TGTGCCAGCAAATCACAGGGGGGTCACTACGAGCAGTACTTC,CASKSQGGHYEQYF
TRBV6-6,few,TRBJ1-6,.,TGTGCCAGCAGTTACGCAGGCGCCGCGGAGGGTTCACCCCTCCACTTT,CASSYAGAAEGSPLHF
TRBV27,.,TRBJ1-2,.,TGTGCCAGCTCCCTGTCTCGGAGCTATGGCTACACCTTC,CASSLSRSYGYTF
TRBV6-5,few,TRBJ2-7,TRBD1,TGTGCCAGCAGTCGGGACAGGGGCTACGAGCAGTACTTC,CASSRDRGYEQYF
TRBV6-5,few,TRBJ2-7,.,TGTGCCAGCAGTTACGGAGAATCCTACGAGCAGTACTTC,CASSYGESYEQYF
TRBV6-6,few,TRBJ1-1,.,TGTGCCAGCAGTTTCAGGGGCGGATCCACGGGCACTGAAGCTTTCTTT,CASSFRGGSTGTEAFF
TRBV6-5,few,TRBJ1-1,.,TGTGCCAGCCTACGGGGGGGGAGCACTGAAGCTTTCTTT,CASLRGGSTEAFF
TRBV7-9,.,TRBJ1-6,.,TGTGCCAGCAGCCGAGGAAGCTCCTATAATTCACCCCTCCACTTT,CASSRGSSYNSPLHF
TRBV7-9,.,TRBJ1-1,.,TGTGCCAGCAGCTTTGAGGCGAACACTGAAGCTTTCTTT,CASSFEANTEAFF
TRBV30,.,TRBJ2-7,TRBD2,TGTGCCTGGAGTCCCCGGGGGGGGGTAAACTACGAGCAGTACTTC,CAWSPRGGVNYEQYF
TRBV6-1,.,TRBJ1-2,TRBD1,TGTGCCAGCAGTGGGACAGGGGGCGATGGCTACACCTTC,CASSGTGGDGYTF
TRBV19,few,TRBJ2-7,.,TGTGCCAGTATGCCGGACAGTTTAAGCTCCTACGAGCAGTACTTC,CASMPDSLSSYEQYF
TRBV2,few,TRBJ1-5,TRBD1,TGTGCCAGCAGGGACAGGTACAGCAATCAGCCCCAGCATTTT,CASRDRYSNQPQHF